What follows are 24 T cell receptor beta chains derived from one specimen sequenced in a study of siplizumab effects on memory and regulatory T cells. Sequencing was performed with immunoSEQ multiplex PCR; in TCRdb, only in-frame clones are kept and a portion is missing. The data contain some 97,000 clones, approximately 94% of them singletons. Sequenced material: non-Treg CD4+ T cells sorted from blood. The receptors come from a human donor in good health.

This clone was picked up one time. The gene calls are TRBV11-3 and TRBJ2-1; tentatively, D is TRBD2 (6 bases). The length of the CDR3 is 17 residues. Germline V gene lookup returns CDR1 SGHNT and CDR2 YENEEA. The V gene lost 5 bases and the J gene lost 2 bases, with 19 bases spanning the gap. The CDR3 DNA sequence: TGTGCCAGCAGCCTTACCGGAGCGGGCAGCCCCTACAATGAGCAGTTCTTC. Translated, it gives CASSLTGAGSPYNEQFF.

This clone was seen once. In DNA form, the CDR3 reads TGTGCCAGCAGTTTGGACCGTGGCGGACGGCAGCCCCAGCATTTT. Protein sequence: CASSLDRGGRQPQHF. V usage is TRBV2 and J usage is TRBJ1-5, with D hard to call. This CDR3 is built from 15 residues. The ends were cut back, 5 bases at V and 7 bases at J, with 18 bases in the middle. Germline CDR1 and CDR2: SNHLY and FYNNEI. The full variable domain, completed using reference TRBV2 and TRBJ1-5, is EPEVTQTPSHQVTQMGQEVILRCVPISNHLYFYWYRQILGQKVEFLVSFYNNEISEKSEIFDDQFSVERPDGSNFTLKIRSTKLEDSAMYFCASSLDRGGRQPQHFGDGTRLSIL.

The CDR3 nucleotides are TGTGCCAGCACCAGCGTCTCCTACGAGCAGTACTTC. Amino acid sequence: CASTSVSYEQYF. The chain couples TRBV6-6 to TRBJ2-7; D is ambiguous. V was trimmed by 7 bases and J by 0 bases, leaving 7 bases between them. The CDR3 extends over 12 amino acids. The germline V gene encodes CDR1 MNHNY and CDR2 SVGAGI (reference sequence).

The rearrangement links TRBV6-5 to TRBJ2-2, with D possibly TRBD1 on 5 matching bases. Germline loops: CDR1 MNHEY, CDR2 SVGAGI. The CDR3 runs 12 residues. V lost 6 bases and J 13 bases, leaving 15 bases between the germline ends. CDR3 bases: TGTGCCAGCAGAACAGGACGAAGGGGGCTGTTTTTT. Translating it yields CASRTGRRGLFF.

J is TRBJ1-5 and V is TRBV18; unclear D gene. Trimming shortened V by 8 bases and J by 1 base, and 15 bases separated the two germline ends. Germline CDR1 KGHSH, CDR2 LQKENI. This CDR3 region has 15 residues. CDR3: CASARPGGSNQPQHF. CDR3 nucleotides: TGTGCCAGCGCTCGGCCCGGAGGAAGCAATCAGCCCCAGCATTTT. The full variable domain, with the rest looked up from reference TRBV18 and TRBJ1-5, is NAGVMQNPRHLVRRRGQEARLRCSPMKGHSHVYWYRQLPEEGLKFMVYLQKENIIDESGMPKERFSAEFPKEGPSILRIQQVVRGDSAAYFCASARPGGSNQPQHFGDGTRLSIL.

The chain uses TRBV7-8 and TRBJ2-1; perhaps TRBD2 as D (5 bases). Germline lookup yields CDR1 SGHVS and CDR2 FQNEAQ. Trimming stripped 2 bases from V and 9 bases from J, with 11 bases between. The CDR3 is made up of 13 amino acids. The CDR3 sequence: CASSLRLAGEQFF. The DNA for the CDR3 is TGTGCCAGCAGCTTACGTCTAGCTGGTGAGCAGTTCTTC.

This rearrangement joins TRBV11-2 to TRBJ2-2, with 10 bases that match TRBD1. Trimming took 8 bases from V and 4 from J; bases not matched to a gene: 10. The CDR3 totals 16 residues. CDR1 is SGHAT, CDR2 FQNNGV, per germline. In DNA, the CDR3 is TGTGCCAGCGGCGCTCTGACAGGGGGCGGCACCGGGGAGCTGTTTTTT. This encodes CASGALTGGGTGELFF. The full variable domain, with the rest looked up from reference TRBV11-2 and TRBJ2-2, is EAGVAQSPRYKIIEKRQSVAFWCNPISGHATLYWYQQILGQGPKLLIQFQNNGVVDDSQLPKDRFSAERLKGVDSTLKIQPAKLEDSAVYLCASGALTGGGTGELFFGEGSRLTVL.

The genes are TRBV12-5 and TRBJ1-3; 8 bases agree with TRBD1. The CDR3 length is 15 residues. CDR1 and CDR2 from the germline V gene are LGHNT and FRNRAP. V was pared by 5 bases and J by 4 bases, with 7 bases of the junction left unmatched. The CDR3 sequence: CASGTGQGIGNTIYF. The DNA for the CDR3 is TGTGCTAGTGGTACCGGACAGGGTATCGGAAACACCATATATTTT. The variable domain in full, with the rest retrieved from reference TRBV12-5 and TRBJ1-3, is DARVTQTPRHKVTEMGQEVTMRCQPILGHNTVFWYRQTMMQGLELLAYFRNRAPLDDSGMPKDRFSAEMPDATLATLKIQPSEPRDSAVYFCASGTGQGIGNTIYFGEGSWLTVV.

This rearrangement joins TRBV28 to TRBJ1-2; D gene ambiguous. With 6 bases removed from V and 8 bases from J, the gap between germline ends came to 13 bases. The CDR3 is made up of 12 amino acids. The germline V gene has CDR1 MDHEN and CDR2 SYDVKM. The CDR3 DNA follows: TGTGCCAGCAGCCCACCAGGTTGGGGCTACACCTTC. Translating gives CASSPPGWGYTF.

V gene TRBV10-3 combines with J gene TRBJ2-3; D may correspond to TRBD1 or TRBD2 (5 bases each). The CDR3 runs 11 residues. The V gene's germline CDR1 is ENHRY and CDR2 SYGVKD. The CDR3 is CVTWGNDTQYF. CDR3 nucleotide sequence: TGTGTCACCTGGGGGAATGATACGCAGTATTTT.

The chain links TRBV9 to TRBJ2-3; 10 nucleotides agree with TRBD2. In germline, CDR1 is SGDLS, CDR2 YYNGEE. The V gene end was trimmed by 3 bases and the J gene end by 3 bases; junction bases not matched to a gene: 4. This CDR3 region has 15 residues. CDR3 coding DNA: TGTGCCAGCAGCGGTGGGACTAGCGTTACAGATACGCAGTATTTT. It translates to CASSGGTSVTDTQYF.

The rearrangement links TRBV9 to TRBJ2-2; 10 positions match TRBD2. The CDR3 covers 15 residues. Germline V gene sequence: CDR1 SGDLS, CDR2 YYNGEE. The J segment lost 3 bases and the V segment lost 2 bases, leaving 1 base of the junction unmatched. CDR3 region: CASSVGTSDTGELFF. CDR3 nucleotides: TGTGCCAGCAGCGTCGGGACTAGCGACACCGGGGAGCTGTTTTTT.

The chain combines TRBV7-3 with TRBJ1-1; no clear D. CDR1 and CDR2 from the germline V gene are SGHTA and FQGTGA. The CDR3 spans 13 residues. V was trimmed by 5 bases and J by 6 bases, leaving 13 bases between them. CDR3 in DNA: TGTGCCAGCAGCCATACCCCTTCTCCTGAAGCTTTCTTT. Its translation is CASSHTPSPEAFF.

This clone was counted a single time. CDR3 protein: CASRQLGQGAETQYF. CDR3 coding DNA: TGTGCCAGCAGACAATTGGGACAGGGGGCAGAGACCCAGTACTTC. The chain combines TRBV2 with TRBJ2-5; 12 bases agree with TRBD1. The trim removed 6 bases at V and 4 bases at J, leaving 6 bases unmatched. The CDR3 is 15 residues long. Germline V gene sequence: CDR1 SNHLY, CDR2 FYNNEI.

The V and J genes are TRBV7-3 and TRBJ2-3, with 8 bases that match TRBD2. Germline V gene lookup returns CDR1 SGHTA and CDR2 FQGTGA. V was pared by 4 bases and J by 6 bases, with 9 bases of the junction left unmatched. The CDR3 is made up of 15 amino acids. The CDR3 DNA reads as TGTGCCAGCAGCTCCGGTAGCGGGATCGGTGATACGCAGTATTTT. Encoded protein: CASSSGSGIGDTQYF.

This chain uses TRBV19 with TRBJ2-1; D tentatively reads TRBD1 or TRBD2 (7 bases each). V dropped 2 bases and J dropped 9 bases, with 14 bases sitting between them. CDR3 length equals 14 residues. CDR1 and CDR2 from the germline V gene are LNHDA and SQIVND (reference sequence). Here the CDR3 reads CASSIREGATEQFF. CDR3 in DNA: TGTGCCAGTAGTATAAGGGAGGGGGCGACTGAGCAGTTCTTC. Full variable domain (outside the CDR3, taken from reference TRBV19 and TRBJ2-1): DGGITQSPKYLFRKEGQNVTLSCEQNLNHDAMYWYRQDPGQGLRLIYYSQIVNDFQKGDIAEGYSVSREKKESFPLTVTSAQKNPTAFYLCASSIREGATEQFFGPGTRLTVL.

The chain recombines TRBV5-1 with TRBJ2-1; the match to TRBD1 covers 10 bases. V shed 4 bases and J 4 bases; nucleotides not matched to a gene: 5. Germline V lookup: CDR1 SGHRS, CDR2 YFSETQ. There are 15 residues in the CDR3. The CDR3 coding sequence is TGCGCCAGCAGCGACCGGGACAGGGGTTACAATGAGCAGTTCTTC. Protein: CASSDRDRGYNEQFF.

V gene TRBV5-1 combines with J gene TRBJ2-7; D might be TRBD2 (6 bases). Germline V gene sequence: CDR1 SGHRS, CDR2 YFSETQ. The CDR3 is made up of 14 amino acids. Trimming left V 4 bases short and J 5 bases short, with 16 bases between. The CDR3 DNA is TGCGCCAGCAGCAACGGGGACTCTCGCGACGAGCAGTACTTC. Translated, it gives CASSNGDSRDEQYF.

V and J are TRBV19 and TRBJ2-7; D gene uncertain. The CDR3 totals 13 residues. Germline V lookup: CDR1 LNHDA, CDR2 SQIVND (reference sequence). Trimming took 4 bases from V and 7 from J, leaving 14 bases between them. The CDR3 spells CASSTATFREQYF. Here the CDR3 DNA reads TGTGCCAGTAGTACCGCGACCTTTAGGGAGCAGTACTTC.

The chain joins TRBV5-4 to TRBJ2-7, with unresolved D. Trimming left V 4 bases short and J 3 bases short, with 23 bases between. The CDR3 length is 17 residues. Germline assignment: CDR1 SGHNT and CDR2 YYREEE (reference sequence). CDR3 nucleotides: TGTGCCAGCAGCCCGGGCGTCCTCGGTATTCCGCACTACGAGCAGTACTTC. It encodes CASSPGVLGIPHYEQYF.

V and J are TRBV30 and TRBJ1-4; 7 nucleotides agree with TRBD1. CDR1 and CDR2 from the germline V gene are GTSNPN and SVGIG (reference sequence). The V gene end was trimmed by 4 bases and the J gene end by 5 bases; junction bases not matched to a gene: 4. The CDR3 covers 13 residues. The chain's CDR3 is CAWKGTANEKLFF. As DNA, the CDR3 is TGTGCCTGGAAGGGGACAGCAAATGAAAAACTGTTTTTT.

The sample holds one count of this clone. The V call is TRBV30, the J call TRBJ2-5, with 10 bases lining up with TRBD1. From germline, CDR1 is GTSNPN and CDR2 SVGIG (reference sequence). The ends lost 6 bases at V and 6 bases at J; junction bases unmatched: 10. The CDR3 extends over 14 amino acids. Here the CDR3 reads CACFQGQGKKTQYF. CDR3 bases: TGTGCCTGTTTTCAGGGACAGGGGAAAAAGACCCAGTACTTC.

This clone was seen just once. This chain joins TRBV28 and TRBJ1-5; no definite D call. The germline V gene encodes CDR1 MDHEN and CDR2 SYDVKM. The CDR3 runs to 14 residues. V lost 8 bases to trimming and J lost 5 bases, with 16 bases between them. The CDR3 bases are TGTGCCAGCTCTACGAAGAGGGTTTATCAGCCCCAGCATTTT. Translating it yields CASSTKRVYQPQHF.

V usage is TRBV19 and J usage is TRBJ1-2; D not resolved. Germline CDR1 is LNHDA and CDR2 is SQIVND (reference sequence). There are 13 residues in the CDR3. Trimming left V 1 base short and J 4 bases short, with 7 bases between. The CDR3 coding sequence is TGTGCCAGTAGTATAGGGCCGGGCTATGGCTACACCTTC. Protein: CASSIGPGYGYTF.